These T cell receptor beta chains were read from a single sample in a study of response to subunit inactivated influenza vaccine. One entry per CDR3 protein, called by TCRdb with MiXCR from the RT-PCR reads. The table lists 530,000 or so distinct CDR3 sequences, 12% of them singletons. The specimen was PBMCs from blood, collected on the day of vaccination. These receptors were taken from a man in his forties or fifties who received an inactivated influenza vaccine. CDR3s include the opening cysteine and the closing phenylalanine or tryptophan. A D gene is named only where the DNA matches it firmly. Size values are once, few and many counts, or a class for expanded clones, and some rows have none.

v_call: TRBV5-4
cdr3_length: 14
j_call: TRBJ2-2
clone_size: .
d_call: TRBD1
cdr3_nt: TGTGCCAGCAGGGTGGGACAGACAGCCGGGGAGCTGTTTTTT
cdr3_aa: CASRVGQTAGELFF

v_call: TRBV10-3
cdr3_length: 13
j_call: TRBJ2-4
clone_size: many
d_call: .
cdr3_nt: TGTGCCATCAGTGGCGGGTCCAGGGACATTCAGTACTTC
cdr3_aa: CAISGGSRDIQYF

v_call: TRBV7-8
cdr3_length: 15
j_call: TRBJ2-7
clone_size: .
d_call: .
cdr3_nt: TGTGCCAGCAGCACCACACCAGCACCGTCCTACGAGCAGTACTTC
cdr3_aa: CASSTTPAPSYEQYF

v_call: TRBV12-3/TRBV12-4
cdr3_length: 14
j_call: TRBJ1-2
clone_size: few
d_call: .
cdr3_nt: TGTGCCAGCAGCCTCGGCGGGGTTTTCTATGGCTACACCTTC
cdr3_aa: CASSLGGVFYGYTF

v_call: TRBV6-2/TRBV6-3
cdr3_length: 13
j_call: TRBJ1-2
clone_size: few
d_call: .
cdr3_nt: TGTGCCAGCAGTTACGACCGGACATCTGGCTACACCTTC
cdr3_aa: CASSYDRTSGYTF

v_call: TRBV28
cdr3_length: 18
j_call: TRBJ1-5
clone_size: .
d_call: .
cdr3_nt: TGTGCCAGCAGTTTATCCTCTGGGCTAGGACAGATTGATCAGCCCCAGCATTTT
cdr3_aa: CASSLSSGLGQIDQPQHF

v_call: TRBV29-1
cdr3_length: 13
j_call: TRBJ2-3
clone_size: .
d_call: .
cdr3_nt: TGCAGCGTTAATACGGGAGTACCAGATACGCAGTATTTT
cdr3_aa: CSVNTGVPDTQYF

v_call: TRBV11-2
cdr3_length: 15
j_call: TRBJ2-4
clone_size: .
d_call: TRBD1
cdr3_nt: TGTGCCAGCAGCTTAAGGCGACAGGGTGGGGGTATTCAGTACTTC
cdr3_aa: CASSLRRQGGGIQYF

v_call: TRBV29-1
cdr3_length: 18
j_call: TRBJ2-5
clone_size: many
d_call: TRBD2
cdr3_nt: TGCAGCGTTGAAGGAGGGACTAGCGGGAGGGGAAACCAAGAGACCCAGTACTTC
cdr3_aa: CSVEGGTSGRGNQETQYF

v_call: TRBV3-1
cdr3_length: 16
j_call: TRBJ2-2
clone_size: few
d_call: .
cdr3_nt: TGTGCCAGCAGCCAAGGAGGGGGGGGAAGAACCGGGGAGCTGTTTTTT
cdr3_aa: CASSQGGGGRTGELFF

v_call: TRBV20-1
cdr3_length: 15
j_call: TRBJ1-4
clone_size: few
d_call: .
cdr3_nt: TGCAGTGCTAGAAGTCTGGGTGCAACTAATGAAAAACTGTTTTTT
cdr3_aa: CSARSLGATNEKLFF

v_call: TRBV7-2
cdr3_length: 13
j_call: TRBJ2-3
clone_size: many
d_call: .
cdr3_nt: TGTGCCAGTTACAGAACAACGGGAGCCCCGCAGTATTTT
cdr3_aa: CASYRTTGAPQYF

v_call: TRBV6-2/TRBV6-3
cdr3_length: 15
j_call: TRBJ2-2
clone_size: .
d_call: TRBD2
cdr3_nt: TGTGCCAGCAGTTACAGCGGGGGGGCCGTCGGGGAGCTGTTTTTT
cdr3_aa: CASSYSGGAVGELFF

v_call: TRBV12-3/TRBV12-4
cdr3_length: 15
j_call: TRBJ2-1
clone_size: .
d_call: TRBD2
cdr3_nt: TGTGCCAGCAGCCTAAACGGGGGGAGGTACAATGAGCAGTTCTTC
cdr3_aa: CASSLNGGRYNEQFF

v_call: TRBV7-9
cdr3_length: 15
j_call: TRBJ2-7
clone_size: .
d_call: TRBD2
cdr3_nt: TGTGCCAGCAGCTTAGGGACTAGCCCATTATACGAGCAGTACTTC
cdr3_aa: CASSLGTSPLYEQYF